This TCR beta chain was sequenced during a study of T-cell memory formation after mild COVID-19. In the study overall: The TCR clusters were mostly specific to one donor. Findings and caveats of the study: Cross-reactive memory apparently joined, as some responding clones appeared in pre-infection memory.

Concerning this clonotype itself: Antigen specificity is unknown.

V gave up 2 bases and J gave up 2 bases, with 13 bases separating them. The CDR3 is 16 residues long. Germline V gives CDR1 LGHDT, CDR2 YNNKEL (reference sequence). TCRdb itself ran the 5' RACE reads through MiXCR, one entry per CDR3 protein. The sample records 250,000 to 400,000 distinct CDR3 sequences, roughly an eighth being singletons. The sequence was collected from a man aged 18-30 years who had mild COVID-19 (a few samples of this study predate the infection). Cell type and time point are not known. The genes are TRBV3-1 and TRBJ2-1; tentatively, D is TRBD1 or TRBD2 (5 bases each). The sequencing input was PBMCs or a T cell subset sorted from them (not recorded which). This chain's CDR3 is CASSQQSGGTYNEQFF. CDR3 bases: TGTGCCAGCAGCCAACAGAGTGGGGGAACCTACAATGAGCAGTTCTTC.